This T cell receptor beta chain originates from a study of blood T cell repertoires in COVID-19. For the study at large: Both acute and convalescent COVID-19 samples were obtained from the United States, Italy and Spain.

Per germline, CDR1 SGHDN and CDR2 FVKESK. The CDR3 length is 11 residues. V was shortened by 5 bases and J by 3 bases, with 4 bases between the two germline ends. Seattle patient enrollment occurred during active infection, with longitudinal follow-up thereafter. The data were produced by immunoSEQ multiplex PCR, yet TCRdb's version contains in-frame clones alone and is incomplete. The top ten hold around 2% of the sample, which has 150,000 to 200,000 clones, more than 80% seen once. The chain combines TRBV14 with TRBJ1-1; D uncertain. Sequenced material: peripheral blood. The sequence came from a woman aged 60 to 75 with COVID-19, enrolled during active disease. The CDR3, as DNA: TGTGCCAGCAGCTCCTACACTGAAGCTTTCTTT. It specifies CASSSYTEAFF.